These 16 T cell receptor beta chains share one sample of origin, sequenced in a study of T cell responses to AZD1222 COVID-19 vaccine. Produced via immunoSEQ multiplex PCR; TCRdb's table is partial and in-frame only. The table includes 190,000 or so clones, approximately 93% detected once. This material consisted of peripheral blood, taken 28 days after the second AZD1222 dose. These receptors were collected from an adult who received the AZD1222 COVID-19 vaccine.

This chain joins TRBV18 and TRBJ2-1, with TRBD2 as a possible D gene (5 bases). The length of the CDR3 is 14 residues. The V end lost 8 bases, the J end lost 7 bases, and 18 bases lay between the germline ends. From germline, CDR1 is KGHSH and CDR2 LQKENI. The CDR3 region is CASIIPAGPNEQFF. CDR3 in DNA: TGTGCCAGCATCATACCCGCGGGTCCTAATGAGCAGTTCTTC.

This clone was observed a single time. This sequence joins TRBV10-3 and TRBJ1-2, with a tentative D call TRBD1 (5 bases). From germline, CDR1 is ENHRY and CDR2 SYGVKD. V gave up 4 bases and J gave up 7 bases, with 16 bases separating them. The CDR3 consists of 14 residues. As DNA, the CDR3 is TGTGCCATCAGTGTAGATAGCCAGGGAGCTGGCTACACCTTC. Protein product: CAISVDSQGAGYTF.

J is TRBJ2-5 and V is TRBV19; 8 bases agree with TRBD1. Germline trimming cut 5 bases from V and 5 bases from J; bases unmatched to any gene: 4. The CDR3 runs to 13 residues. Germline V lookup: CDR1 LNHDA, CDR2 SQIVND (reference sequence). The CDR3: CASSFQGAETQYF. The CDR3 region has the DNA TGTGCCAGTAGTTTTCAGGGGGCGGAGACCCAGTACTTC.

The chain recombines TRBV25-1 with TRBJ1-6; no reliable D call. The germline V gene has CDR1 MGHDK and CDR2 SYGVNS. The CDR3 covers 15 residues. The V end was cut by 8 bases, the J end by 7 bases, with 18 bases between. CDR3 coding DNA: TGTGCCAGCTCGGAGGTGGGAAGATCCAATTCACCCCTCCACTTT. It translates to CASSEVGRSNSPLHF.

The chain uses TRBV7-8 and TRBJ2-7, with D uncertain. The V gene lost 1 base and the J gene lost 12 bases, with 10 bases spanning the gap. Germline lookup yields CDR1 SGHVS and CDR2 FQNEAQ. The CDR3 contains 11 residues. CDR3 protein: CASSLEGRPYF. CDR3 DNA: TGTGCCAGCAGCTTAGAAGGCAGGCCGTACTTC. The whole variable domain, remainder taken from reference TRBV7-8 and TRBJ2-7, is GAGVSQSPRYKVAKRGQDVALRCDPISGHVSLFWYQQALGQGPEFLTYFQNEAQLDKSGLPSDRFFAERPEGSVSTLKIQRTQQEDSAVYLCASSLEGRPYFGPGTRLTVT.

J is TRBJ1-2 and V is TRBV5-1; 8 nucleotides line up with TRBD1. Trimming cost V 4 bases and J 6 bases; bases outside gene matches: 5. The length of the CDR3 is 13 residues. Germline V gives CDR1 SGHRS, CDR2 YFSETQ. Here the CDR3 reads CASSEGQGDGYTF. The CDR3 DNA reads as TGCGCCAGCAGCGAAGGACAGGGCGATGGCTACACCTTC.

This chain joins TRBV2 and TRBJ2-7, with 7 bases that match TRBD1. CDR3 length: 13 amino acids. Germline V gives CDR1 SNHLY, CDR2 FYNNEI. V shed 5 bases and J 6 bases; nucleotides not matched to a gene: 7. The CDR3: CASSTGQYFEQYF. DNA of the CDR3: TGTGCCAGCAGTACGGGACAGTATTTCGAGCAGTACTTC.

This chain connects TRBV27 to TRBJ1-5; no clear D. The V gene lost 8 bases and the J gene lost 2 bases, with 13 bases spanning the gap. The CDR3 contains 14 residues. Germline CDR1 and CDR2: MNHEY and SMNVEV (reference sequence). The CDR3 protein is CASRATAGNQPQHF. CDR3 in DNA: TGTGCCAGCCGTGCGACTGCTGGCAATCAGCCCCAGCATTTT.

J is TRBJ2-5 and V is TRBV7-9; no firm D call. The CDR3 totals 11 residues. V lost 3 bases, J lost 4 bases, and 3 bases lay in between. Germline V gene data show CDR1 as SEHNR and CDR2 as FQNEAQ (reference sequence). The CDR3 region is CASSFSETQYF. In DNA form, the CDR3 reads TGTGCCAGCAGCTTTTCAGAGACCCAGTACTTC. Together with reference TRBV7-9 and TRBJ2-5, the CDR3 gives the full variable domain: DTGVSQNPRHKITKRGQNVTFRCDPISEHNRLYWYRQTLGQGPEFLTYFQNEAQLEKSRLLSDRFSAERPKGSFSTLEIQRTEQGDSAMYLCASSFSETQYFGPGTRLLVL.

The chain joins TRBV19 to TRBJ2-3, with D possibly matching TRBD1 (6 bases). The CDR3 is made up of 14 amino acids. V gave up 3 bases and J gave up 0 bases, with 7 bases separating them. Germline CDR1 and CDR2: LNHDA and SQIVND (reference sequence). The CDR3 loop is CASSMGQSTDTQYF. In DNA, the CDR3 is TGTGCCAGTAGTATGGGACAAAGCACAGATACGCAGTATTTT.

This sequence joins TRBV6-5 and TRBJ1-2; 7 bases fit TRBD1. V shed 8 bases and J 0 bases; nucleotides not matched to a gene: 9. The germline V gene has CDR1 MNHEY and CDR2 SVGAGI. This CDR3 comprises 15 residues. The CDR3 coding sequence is TGTGCCAGCGGAAAGATGGACAGGACTAACTATGGCTACACCTTC. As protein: CASGKMDRTNYGYTF.

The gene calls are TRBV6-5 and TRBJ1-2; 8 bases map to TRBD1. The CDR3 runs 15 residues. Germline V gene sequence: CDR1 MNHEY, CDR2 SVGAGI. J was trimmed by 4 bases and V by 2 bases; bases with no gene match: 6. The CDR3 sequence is CASSYLSGGGYGYTF. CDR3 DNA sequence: TGTGCCAGCAGTTACCTGTCAGGGGGCGGCTATGGCTACACCTTC.

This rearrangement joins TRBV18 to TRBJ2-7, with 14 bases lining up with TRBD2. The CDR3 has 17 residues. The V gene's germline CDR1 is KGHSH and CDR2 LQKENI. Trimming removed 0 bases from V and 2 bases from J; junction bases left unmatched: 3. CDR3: CASSPPEGLAGAYEQYF. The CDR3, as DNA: TGTGCCAGCTCACCACCGGAGGGACTAGCGGGGGCCTACGAGCAGTACTTC.

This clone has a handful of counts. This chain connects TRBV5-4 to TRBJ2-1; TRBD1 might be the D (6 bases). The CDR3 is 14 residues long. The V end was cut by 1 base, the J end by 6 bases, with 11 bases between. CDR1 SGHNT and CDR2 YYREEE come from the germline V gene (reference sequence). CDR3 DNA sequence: TGTGCCAGCAGCTTGTCTCGAGGGGGCAATGAGCAGTTCTTC. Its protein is CASSLSRGGNEQFF.

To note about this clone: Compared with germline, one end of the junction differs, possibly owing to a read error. As DNA, the CDR3 is TGCAGCGTTGCACGGGACAGCTCCTACGAGCAGTATTTC. This encodes CSVARDSSYEQYF. J is TRBJ2-7 and V is TRBV29-1; 7 bases are shared with TRBD1. The CDR3 is 13 amino acids. Germline V gives CDR1 SQVTM, CDR2 ANQGSEA.

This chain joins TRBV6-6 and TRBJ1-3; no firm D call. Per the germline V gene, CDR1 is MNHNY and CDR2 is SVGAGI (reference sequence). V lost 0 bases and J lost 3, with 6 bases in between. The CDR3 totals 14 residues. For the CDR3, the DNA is TGTGCCAGCAGTTACTCGGGCAGTGGAAACACCATATATTTT. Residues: CASSYSGSGNTIYF.